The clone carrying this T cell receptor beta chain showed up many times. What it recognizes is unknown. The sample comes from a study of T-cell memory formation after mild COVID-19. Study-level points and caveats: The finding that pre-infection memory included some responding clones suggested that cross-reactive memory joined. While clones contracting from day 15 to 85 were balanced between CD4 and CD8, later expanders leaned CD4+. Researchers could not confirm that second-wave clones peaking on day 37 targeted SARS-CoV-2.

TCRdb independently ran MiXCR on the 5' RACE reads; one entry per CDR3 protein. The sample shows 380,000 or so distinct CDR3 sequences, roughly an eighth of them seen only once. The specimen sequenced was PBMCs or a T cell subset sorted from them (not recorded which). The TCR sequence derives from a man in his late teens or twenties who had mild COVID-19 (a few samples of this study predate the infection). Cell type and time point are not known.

CDR3 in amino acids: CSARGTSVNYEQYF. DNA of the CDR3: TGCAGTGCTAGAGGGACTAGCGTAAATTACGAGCAGTACTTC. V usage is TRBV20-1 and J usage is TRBJ2-7; 9 bases align to TRBD2. V gave up 1 base and J gave up 4 bases; unmatched junction bases: 5. Per the germline V gene, CDR1 is DFQATT and CDR2 is SNEGSKA (reference sequence). This CDR3 spans 14 amino acids.